The next 25 T cell receptor beta chains were all read from a single sample in a study of vaccination and CD4 T cells after COVID-19. The assay that was used to sequence DNA from cultured CD4+ T cells was the Oncomine TCR Beta short-read assay. In TCRdb, the PCR reads were re-called with MiXCR into one record per CDR3 protein. The sample has some 20,000 distinct CDR3 sequences, around 58% seen once; the top ten hold less than 9%. These receptors have no identified antigens. Specified treatment: roughly 10-day PBMC culture with coronavirus spike peptide pools or control peptides (ViraFEST assay). Sequences were obtained from CD4+ T cells from blood, cultured in vitro. The receptors derive from a human donor who had recovered from COVID-19.

The V and J genes are TRBV5-1 and TRBJ1-1, with a tentative D call TRBD1 (5 bases). This CDR3 is built from 15 residues. Between the trimmed V and J ends, which lost 4 bases and 1 base, there was a span of 14 bases. Germline V gene lookup returns CDR1 SGHRS and CDR2 YFSETQ. CDR3 loop: CASSASGEPNTEAFF. For the CDR3, the DNA is TGCGCCAGCAGCGCGTCGGGGGAGCCGAACACTGAAGCTTTCTTT.

The chain is built from TRBV30 and TRBJ1-2; 11 nucleotides line up with TRBD1. The CDR3 has 16 amino acids. In germline, CDR1 is GTSNPN, CDR2 SVGIG (reference sequence). With 2 bases clipped from V and 3 bases from J, the junction kept 8 bases outside the gene matches. The CDR3 DNA is TGTGCCTGGAGTAAGGGACAGGGGGACTCCTACTATGGCTACACCTTC. This sequence encodes CAWSKGQGDSYYGYTF.

This clonotype has only a few counts. The chain couples TRBV30 to TRBJ1-6; TRBD1 matches at 12 bases. Losses at the gene ends were 2 bases for V and 7 bases for J; bases not matched to a gene: 6. Per the germline V gene, CDR1 is GTSNPN and CDR2 is SVGIG (reference sequence). CDR3 size: 16 residues. Written as DNA, the CDR3 is TGTGCCTGGAGTACGGCGGGACAGGGGGCGAATTCACCCCTCCACTTT. This encodes CAWSTAGQGANSPLHF.

The V gene is TRBV7-9, the J gene TRBJ2-5; the D is unclear. CDR3 length: 12 amino acids. The germline gives CDR1 SEHNR, CDR2 FQNEAQ (reference sequence). Between the trimmed V and J ends, which lost 5 bases and 5 bases, there was a span of 9 bases. CDR3 region: CASSTVVETQYF. Written as DNA, the CDR3 is TGTGCCAGCAGCACAGTTGTGGAGACCCAGTACTTC.

V gene TRBV2 combines with J gene TRBJ1-1; a possible D gene is TRBD1 (5 bases). V was pared by 6 bases and J by 2 bases, with 10 bases between. There are 13 residues in the CDR3. Germline CDR1 SNHLY, CDR2 FYNNEI. In DNA, the CDR3 is TGTGCCAGCAGCCGGGACTATAACACTGAAGCTTTCTTT. Protein product: CASSRDYNTEAFF.

The chain links TRBV18 to TRBJ1-1; no firm D call. The CDR3 runs to 14 residues. Trimming removed 5 bases from V and 1 base from J, with 11 bases in between. Germline CDR1 and CDR2: KGHSH and LQKENI. Here the CDR3 reads CASSVEFSNTEAFF. The DNA for the CDR3 is TGTGCCAGCTCAGTCGAGTTTTCGAACACTGAAGCTTTCTTT. Drawing the rest from reference TRBV18 and TRBJ1-1, the complete variable domain is NAGVMQNPRHLVRRRGQEARLRCSPMKGHSHVYWYRQLPEEGLKFMVYLQKENIIDESGMPKERFSAEFPKEGPSILRIQQVVRGDSAAYFCASSVEFSNTEAFFGQGTRLTVV.

This clonotype was counted a single time. The CDR3: CASSPHEGPYEQYF. The DNA of the CDR3 is TGTGCCAGCAGCCCCCATGAAGGGCCCTACGAGCAGTACTTC. The V and J genes are TRBV7-2 and TRBJ2-7; D is undetermined. CDR3 length: 14 residues. Germline V gene data show CDR1 as SGHTA and CDR2 as FQGNSA. Trimming took 5 bases from V and 2 from J, leaving 13 bases between them.

V usage is TRBV5-1 and J usage is TRBJ2-3; no clear D gene. Germline values: CDR1 SGHRS, CDR2 YFSETQ. The CDR3 runs 13 residues. V gave up 4 bases and J gave up 0 bases, with 6 bases separating them. CDR3 DNA: TGCGCCAGCAGCCAATTAAGCACAGATACGCAGTATTTT. It specifies CASSQLSTDTQYF.

The V gene is TRBV25-1, the J gene TRBJ1-2; the D gene is possibly TRBD1 (6 bases). Germline CDR1 and CDR2: MGHDK and SYGVNS. The CDR3 runs 15 residues. V was trimmed by 7 bases and J by 2 bases, leaving 17 bases between them. CDR3 sequence (DNA): TGTGCCAGCACACAGGGAGGTAATAGCAACTATGGCTACACCTTC. This encodes CASTQGGNSNYGYTF.

The genes are TRBV4-1 and TRBJ1-2; 8 nucleotides agree with TRBD1. The CDR3 is made up of 16 amino acids. Looked up from germline, CDR1 is MGHRA and CDR2 is YSYEKL. With V trimmed by 1 base and J by 4 bases, 8 bases remained unmatched. The DNA for the CDR3 is TGCGCCAGCAGCCAAGCACCGGGACAGGATTTCTATGGCTACACCTTC. It translates to CASSQAPGQDFYGYTF.

There are a few counts of this clonotype. The genes are TRBV7-9 and TRBJ1-1, with D perhaps matching TRBD1 (6 bases). V was shortened by 6 bases and J by 10 bases, with 12 bases between the two germline ends. CDR3 length: 11 amino acids. The germline V gene encodes CDR1 SEHNR and CDR2 FQNEAQ (reference sequence). The CDR3 DNA reads as TGTGCCAGCAGACGAGAGGGGGTAGCTTTCTTT. Protein: CASRREGVAFF.

The V call is TRBV27, the J call TRBJ1-1, with D unresolved. Germline CDR1 and CDR2: MNHEY and SMNVEV (reference sequence). V was clipped by 2 bases and J by 1 base, with 8 bases between them. CDR3 length equals 14 residues. The CDR3 region has the DNA TGTGCCAGCAGTTTACGGTTGGGGAACACTGAAGCTTTCTTT. Amino acids: CASSLRLGNTEAFF.

CDR3 in amino acids: CSARRGTAITGELFF. The CDR3 DNA reads as TGCAGTGCTAGGAGGGGGACCGCGATCACCGGGGAGCTGTTTTTT. The gene calls are TRBV20-1 and TRBJ2-2; a weak D match, TRBD1 (6 bases). The CDR3 has 15 residues. Germline loops: CDR1 DFQATT, CDR2 SNEGSKA (reference sequence). The V and J ends lost 3 bases and 4 bases respectively, with 15 bases between them.

This chain connects TRBV20-1 to TRBJ2-3, with D perhaps matching TRBD2 (6 bases). V was trimmed by 5 bases and J by 2 bases, leaving 17 bases between them. Germline V gene lookup returns CDR1 DFQATT and CDR2 SNEGSKA (reference sequence). The CDR3 spans 15 residues. The CDR3 loop is CSAPQAGLDTDTQYF. The CDR3 region has the DNA TGCAGTGCTCCTCAGGCGGGACTTGACACAGATACGCAGTATTTT.

The chain combines TRBV4-1 with TRBJ2-2; tentatively, D is TRBD2 (5 bases). V shed 1 base and J shed 6 bases, with 12 bases lying between them. This CDR3 has 15 residues. Germline loops: CDR1 MGHRA, CDR2 YSYEKL. The CDR3 reads CASSQGGKGAGELFF. In DNA form, the CDR3 reads TGCGCCAGCAGCCAAGGAGGGAAAGGAGCCGGGGAGCTGTTTTTT.

The DNA for the CDR3 is TGCAGCGTTGGTAGGGCGGGTGAAAAACTGTTTTTT. Translating it yields CSVGRAGEKLFF. This sequence joins TRBV29-1 and TRBJ1-4; D not certain. This CDR3 is built from 12 residues. CDR1 SQVTM and CDR2 ANQGSEA come from the germline V gene. V gave up 4 bases and J gave up 7 bases, with 10 bases separating them.

This clonotype was recorded a few times. The rearrangement links TRBV28 to TRBJ2-5; a possible D gene is TRBD2 (5 bases). The CDR3 loop spans 12 amino acids. V lost 5 bases and J lost 4, with 8 bases in between. Germline lookup yields CDR1 MDHEN and CDR2 SYDVKM. The CDR3 coding sequence is TGTGCCAGCAGTACTAGAAGAGAGACCCAGTACTTC. Translating it yields CASSTRRETQYF.

The chain couples TRBV20-1 to TRBJ2-7; 9 nucleotides align to TRBD2. This CDR3 contains 14 residues. After removal of 6 bases from V and 3 bases from J, the junction contained 9 bases not matched to a gene. CDR1 is DFQATT, CDR2 SNEGSKA, per germline (reference sequence). CDR3 sequence reads: CSAMISGRSYEQYF. The CDR3 bases are TGCAGTGCAATGATCAGCGGGAGGAGCTACGAGCAGTACTTC.

This clonotype is medium-sized within its sample. This chain connects TRBV6-2 or TRBV6-3 to TRBJ1-2, with D hard to call. V was cut by 8 bases and J by 0 bases, with 19 bases left in between. The CDR3 contains 16 residues. From germline, CDR1 is MNHEY and CDR2 SVGEGT. The CDR3 sequence is CASHDPPPRANYGYTF. In DNA form, the CDR3 reads TGTGCCAGCCACGACCCGCCTCCTCGAGCTAACTATGGCTACACCTTC.

This chain joins TRBV20-1 and TRBJ2-1, with 10 bases matching TRBD2. This CDR3 region has 16 residues. Unmatched junction bases numbered 4, after V lost 2 bases and J lost 0 bases. The germline CDR1 and CDR2 sequences are DFQATT and SNEGSKA (reference sequence). The CDR3 reads CSARLAGVDSYNEQFF. Here the CDR3 DNA reads TGCAGTGCTAGACTAGCGGGAGTAGACTCCTACAATGAGCAGTTCTTC.

This clonotype was counted a single time. The J gene is TRBJ1-5, the V gene TRBV6-2 or TRBV6-3; no clear D gene. V was shortened by 2 bases and J by 0 bases, with 17 bases between the two germline ends. CDR3 length equals 18 residues. Germline V CDR1 and CDR2: MNHEY, SVGEGT. The CDR3 loop reads CASSYISGRAYSNQPQHF. The CDR3 DNA follows: TGTGCCAGCAGTTACATCTCGGGTCGGGCCTATAGCAATCAGCCCCAGCATTTT.

This sequence joins TRBV5-1 and TRBJ1-1; TRBD1 matches at 8 bases. Unmatched junction bases numbered 2, after V lost 2 bases and J lost 5 bases. This CDR3 has 13 amino acids. The V gene's germline CDR1 is SGHRS and CDR2 YFSETQ. Written as DNA, the CDR3 is TGCGCCAGCAGCTTTACAGGGGGAACTGAAGCTTTCTTT. Protein: CASSFTGGTEAFF.

This clonotype has more than one count but fewer than ten. The J gene is TRBJ2-5, the V gene TRBV2; TRBD1 or TRBD2 may be the D gene (5 bases each). Looked up from germline, CDR1 is SNHLY and CDR2 is FYNNEI. CDR3 length equals 13 residues. The V gene lost 2 bases and the J gene lost 3 bases, with 7 bases spanning the gap. The CDR3 region is CASSEMGEETQYF. CDR3 nucleotides: TGTGCCAGCAGTGAAATGGGGGAAGAGACCCAGTACTTC.

The rearrangement links TRBV28 to TRBJ2-2; tentative D call: TRBD1 (6 bases). The length of the CDR3 is 13 residues. The V end lost 9 bases, the J end lost 1 base, and 9 bases lay between the germline ends. Germline values: CDR1 MDHEN, CDR2 SYDVKM. The CDR3 loop is CASMTGNTGELFF. CDR3 DNA: TGTGCCAGTATGACAGGGAACACCGGGGAGCTGTTTTTT.

This clonotype was detected a few times. V usage is TRBV7-6 and J usage is TRBJ2-7; D is unresolved. The CDR3 runs 15 residues. The V gene's germline CDR1 is SGHVS and CDR2 FNYEAQ. Deletions cut 1 base from V and 6 bases from J, with 16 bases between. In DNA, the CDR3 is TGTGCCAGCAGCTTAGGTTGGCGTGATACGGGCGAGCAGTACTTC. Translation: CASSLGWRDTGEQYF.